The 19 T cell receptor beta chains reported below all come from one sample, sequenced in a study of T cells in Graves' hyperthyroidism and ophthalmopathy. Amplified TCR beta CDR3 regions derived from RNA transcripts. An initial round of RT-PCR targeting the TCR CDR3 relied on the HTBI primer set. TCRdb passed the multiplex PCR reads through MiXCR, listing each CDR3 protein once. The table records over 700,000 distinct CDR3 sequences, around 20% of them present only once. The specimen sequenced was blood. The receptors were gathered from a woman in her forties or fifties with Graves' hyperthyroidism that later progressed to Graves' ophthalmopathy.

V is TRBV6-1 and J is TRBJ1-4; 11 bases match TRBD1. V shed 5 bases and J 6 bases; nucleotides not matched to a gene: 11. The CDR3 has 17 amino acids. Germline CDR1 and CDR2: MNHNS and SASEGT. For the CDR3, the DNA is TGTGCCAGCAGTTCCCCGGACAGGGGGCTTCCGGATGAAAAACTGTTTTTT. Translated: CASSSPDRGLPDEKLFF.

Notes on this clonotype: A much more abundant neighbour one base away suggests this may be a read error. The gene calls are TRBV19 and TRBJ1-1; unclear D gene. The CDR3 runs 15 residues. CDR1 LNHDA and CDR2 SQIVND come from the germline V gene (reference sequence). Here the CDR3 DNA reads TGTGCCAGTAGGGTGAAGGACCCAACCAACACTGAAGCTTCCTTT. Residues: CASRVKDPTNTEASF.

This clonotype was seen more than once but under ten times. The chain uses TRBV3-1 and TRBJ1-4; D possibly corresponds to TRBD1 (5 bases). There are 15 residues in the CDR3. Germline CDR1 LGHDT, CDR2 YNNKEL (reference sequence). V was trimmed by 4 bases and J by 3 bases, leaving 12 bases between them. In DNA form, the CDR3 reads TGTGCCAGCAGCCCGGCAGACAGTCCTAATGAAAAACTGTTTTTT. Protein product: CASSPADSPNEKLFF.

This clonotype has only a few counts. The chain employs TRBV18 and TRBJ1-3, with D possibly TRBD1 on 6 matching bases. The V and J ends lost 3 bases and 2 bases respectively, with 11 bases between them. This CDR3 region has 15 residues. In germline, CDR1 is KGHSH, CDR2 LQKENI. CDR3 region: CASSPDSGTGNTIYF. The DNA of the CDR3 is TGTGCCAGCTCACCGGACAGCGGAACTGGAAACACCATATATTTT.

This clonotype has a count of ten or more. The chain joins TRBV20-1 to TRBJ1-2, with TRBD1 matching over 8 bases. The CDR3 extends over 17 amino acids. Germline CDR1 and CDR2: DFQATT and SNEGSKA (reference sequence). Unmatched junction bases numbered 12, after V lost 1 base and J lost 2 bases. CDR3 protein: CSARGRQGSFLNYGYTF. In DNA, the CDR3 is TGCAGTGCTAGAGGGCGACAGGGGTCTTTTCTAAACTATGGCTACACCTTC.

This rearrangement joins TRBV27 to TRBJ2-2; unclear D gene. Looked up from germline, CDR1 is MNHEY and CDR2 is SMNVEV (reference sequence). The CDR3 totals 15 residues. Trimming removed 2 bases from V and 3 bases from J, with 10 bases in between. CDR3 in DNA: TGTGCCAGCAGTTTAACGGCTGGGTACACCGGGGAGCTGTTTTTT. Protein: CASSLTAGYTGELFF.

This clonotype has a handful of counts. This chain connects TRBV7-6 to TRBJ2-7, with TRBD1 as a possible D gene (6 bases). The ends were cut back, 6 bases at V and 5 bases at J, with 14 bases in the middle. The CDR3 has 13 residues. Germline CDR1 reads SGHVS; CDR2 reads FNYEAQ. The CDR3 DNA sequence: TGTGCCAGCAGACCAGGGGAAGGTCACGAGCAGTACTTC. Protein product: CASRPGEGHEQYF.

In this sample, this clonotype turned up many times. The chain employs TRBV10-3 and TRBJ1-1; D unresolved. Germline CDR1 ENHRY, CDR2 SYGVKD. Trimming removed 0 bases at V and 7 bases at J, with 6 bases between. This CDR3 region has 12 residues. The CDR3: CAISESRVEAFF. As DNA, the CDR3 is TGTGCCATCAGTGAGTCTCGGGTTGAAGCTTTCTTT.

This rearrangement joins TRBV25-1 to TRBJ1-2; 11 positions match TRBD1. V lost 1 base, J lost 4 bases, and 2 bases stayed unmatched. The CDR3 sequence is 15 residues long. CDR1 and CDR2 from the germline V gene are MGHDK and SYGVNS. In nucleotides, the CDR3 is TGTGCCAGCAGTGAATGGACAGGGGGCGTCTATGGCTACACCTTC. This codes for CASSEWTGGVYGYTF.

This rearrangement joins TRBV19 to TRBJ1-2; TRBD1 agrees at 9 bases. Per the germline V gene, CDR1 is LNHDA and CDR2 is SQIVND (reference sequence). This CDR3 has 16 residues. V was clipped by 6 bases and J by 0 bases; unmatched bases: 8. DNA for the CDR3: TGTGCCAGTAGCCCTCTCGGACAGGGGCCTAACTATGGCTACACCTTC. This codes for CASSPLGQGPNYGYTF. The full variable domain, with the rest looked up from reference TRBV19 and TRBJ1-2, is DGGITQSPKYLFRKEGQNVTLSCEQNLNHDAMYWYRQDPGQGLRLIYYSQIVNDFQKGDIAEGYSVSREKKESFPLTVTSAQKNPTAFYLCASSPLGQGPNYGYTFGSGTRLTVV.

The chain employs TRBV5-1 and TRBJ1-4, with 7 positions matching TRBD1. Germline V gene sequence: CDR1 SGHRS, CDR2 YFSETQ. The CDR3 contains 15 residues. The V gene end was trimmed by 3 bases and the J gene end by 4 bases; junction bases not matched to a gene: 6. The CDR3 coding sequence is TGCGCCAGCAGCTACCGACAGGGTTATAATGAAAAACTGTTTTTT. Translating gives CASSYRQGYNEKLFF.

Many counts were recorded for this clonotype. The V gene is TRBV3-1, the J gene TRBJ1-2; D gene ambiguous. CDR1 is LGHDT, CDR2 YNNKEL, per germline (reference sequence). Trimming cost V 7 bases and J 4 bases, with 10 bases left between them. The CDR3 runs to 12 residues. CDR3 residues: CASTFVGYGYTF. The CDR3 DNA is TGTGCCAGCACATTTGTGGGCTATGGCTACACCTTC.

Only a few counts were recorded for this clonotype. This rearrangement joins TRBV5-1 to TRBJ2-1; D is ambiguous. The germline V gene encodes CDR1 SGHRS and CDR2 YFSETQ. Trimming took off 7 bases at V and 0 bases at J, with 14 bases between the two ends. This CDR3 spans 15 amino acids. For the CDR3, the DNA is TGCGCCAGCGGAACTACAGATTTCTCCTACAATGAGCAGTTCTTC. Its translation is CASGTTDFSYNEQFF.

This clonotype was seen ten or more times. The chain is built from TRBV7-9 and TRBJ2-3; D remains unclear. The germline V gene encodes CDR1 SEHNR and CDR2 FQNEAQ (reference sequence). This CDR3 has 14 amino acids. V was pared by 5 bases and J by 2 bases, with 11 bases between. CDR3 sequence (DNA): TGTGCCAGCAGCATCCCGGCAGACACAGATACGCAGTATTTT. Protein sequence: CASSIPADTDTQYF.

The V and J genes are TRBV29-1 and TRBJ2-5, with a weak D call TRBD2 (6 bases). CDR3 length: 13 residues. Germline V CDR1 and CDR2: SQVTM, ANQGSEA. Trimming removed 5 bases at V and 3 bases at J, with 13 bases between. CDR3 amino acids: CSVLHSGKETQYF. The CDR3 nucleotides read TGCAGCGTTTTACATAGCGGAAAAGAGACCCAGTACTTC.

This clonotype appeared a few times. The rearrangement links TRBV25-1 to TRBJ2-7; D is unresolved. This CDR3 comprises 14 residues. Germline CDR1 is MGHDK and CDR2 is SYGVNS. The ends were cut back, 2 bases at V and 0 bases at J, with 8 bases in the middle. The CDR3 nucleotides read TGTGCCAGCAGTGAAGCCGACAACTCCTACGAGCAGTACTTC. Residues: CASSEADNSYEQYF.

The chain has TRBV14 and TRBJ1-1, with D maybe TRBD1 (5 bases). CDR3 size: 12 residues. Germline V lookup: CDR1 SGHDN, CDR2 FVKESK. The V and J ends lost 2 bases and 7 bases respectively, with 8 bases between them. The DNA for the CDR3 is TGTGCCAGCAGCCAACGGGACTTTGAAGCTTTCTTT. Translated, it gives CASSQRDFEAFF.

This clonotype was seen repeatedly, ten times or more. The chain couples TRBV2 to TRBJ1-1; no clear D. Germline assignment: CDR1 SNHLY and CDR2 FYNNEI. Between the trimmed V and J ends, which lost 4 bases and 4 bases, there was a span of 16 bases. This CDR3 has 15 amino acids. The CDR3 is CASSGRSVGLTEAFF. CDR3 nucleotides: TGTGCCAGCAGTGGGAGGAGTGTTGGGCTCACTGAAGCTTTCTTT. The whole variable domain, filled in from reference TRBV2 and TRBJ1-1, reads EPEVTQTPSHQVTQMGQEVILRCVPISNHLYFYWYRQILGQKVEFLVSFYNNEISEKSEIFDDQFSVERPDGSNFTLKIRSTKLEDSAMYFCASSGRSVGLTEAFFGQGTRLTVV.

This clonotype was recorded many times. The chain couples TRBV29-1 to TRBJ1-1; D unresolved. The germline V gene has CDR1 SQVTM and CDR2 ANQGSEA. V was shortened by 5 bases and J by 3 bases, with 16 bases between the two germline ends. This CDR3 is 14 amino acids long. The CDR3 nucleotides read TGCAGCGTTATATATGGTGGACGGGACACTGAAGCTTTCTTT. Translation gives CSVIYGGRDTEAFF. Full variable domain (rest looked up from reference TRBV29-1 and TRBJ1-1): SAVISQKPSRDICQRGTSLTIQCQVDSQVTMMFWYRQQPGQSLTLIATANQGSEATYESGFVIDKFPISRPNLTFSTLTVSNMSPEDSSIYLCSVIYGGRDTEAFFGQGTRLTVV.